This T cell receptor beta chain originates from a study of blood T cells in healthy people across ages. It was with a sample-barcoded 5' primer and a J-beta primer mix that a second PCR of roughly 7 to 12 cycles was run. MiXCR, applied by TCRdb to the 5' RACE reads, yields one record per CDR3 protein. Of about 1.4 million distinct CDR3 sequences in the sample, around 55% were seen once. This clonotype was observed a few times. Its antigen is currently unknown. This CDR3 is built from 14 residues. CDR1 and CDR2 (germline): SGDLS, YYNGEE. The V and J ends lost 3 bases and 3 bases, in that order; junction bases with no gene match: 3. The study's findings and limits: Per million T cells, TCR beta diversity dropped about linearly as age rose. Total diversity from one million sequenced T cells was likely underestimated.

Sample: blood. This TCR came from a man aged 18-30 years in good health. The gene calls are TRBV9 and TRBJ1-2; 9 bases map to TRBD1. CDR3 sequence: CASSGTGEDYGYTF. In nucleotides, the CDR3 is TGTGCCAGCAGCGGGACAGGGGAGGACTATGGCTACACCTTC.